The 18 T cell receptor beta chains presented below share a single source sample, sequenced in a study of CD8 T cells in ankylosing spondylitis. Broader study findings: For ankylosing spondylitis blood, a TCR beta motif of under 10 highly homologous variants appeared characteristic.

TCRdb reprocessed the 5' RACE reads via MiXCR and lists one record per CDR3 protein. The sample has 670,000 or so distinct CDR3 sequences; 15% to 20% are singletons. Their antigen targets remain unknown. The sequenced sample was blood, either unsorted or a sorted T cell fraction (not recorded which). All receptors come from a male donor with ankylosing spondylitis.

This clonotype showed up just a few times. The rearrangement uses TRBV7-2 and TRBJ2-7; no definite D call. The ends were cut back, 0 bases at V and 2 bases at J, with 11 bases in the middle. Germline lookup yields CDR1 SGHTA and CDR2 FQGNSA. The CDR3 is 15 residues long. CDR3 DNA: TGTGCCAGCAGCTTAGCGGGCGCAACTACCTACGAGCAGTACTTC. Translation gives CASSLAGATTYEQYF.

V is TRBV9 and J is TRBJ2-7, with TRBD2 matching 7 bases. After removal of 1 base from V and 1 base from J, the junction contained 5 bases not matched to a gene. The CDR3 contains 15 residues. Germline values: CDR1 SGDLS, CDR2 YYNGEE. CDR3 in amino acids: CASSVLADDSYEQYF. The CDR3 DNA sequence: TGTGCCAGCAGCGTACTAGCGGACGATTCCTACGAGCAGTACTTC.

The J gene is TRBJ2-3, the V gene TRBV29-1; TRBD1 agrees at 9 bases. CDR3 size: 9 residues. J gave up 14 bases and V 7 bases, and 4 bases lay outside the gene matches. Looked up from germline, CDR1 is SQVTM and CDR2 is ANQGSEA. DNA of the CDR3: TGCAGCGCGGGGGACAGGGTGTATTTT. This sequence encodes CSAGDRVYF.

This clonotype showed up many times. V and J are TRBV6-1 and TRBJ1-1; 7 positions agree with TRBD1. Germline CDR1 reads MNHNS; CDR2 reads SASEGT. The CDR3 spans 15 residues. The trim removed 5 bases at V and 1 base at J, leaving 7 bases unmatched. The CDR3 bases are TGTGCCAGCAGTCCTCCGACAGGGCGGAACACTGAAGCTTTCTTT. This sequence encodes CASSPPTGRNTEAFF.

The sample holds a few counts of this clonotype. The V gene is TRBV9, the J gene TRBJ2-1, with a possible D match to TRBD1 (6 bases). The CDR3 extends over 15 amino acids. Looked up from germline, CDR1 is SGDLS and CDR2 is YYNGEE. The V end was cut by 0 bases, the J end by 2 bases, with 9 bases between. The CDR3 DNA is TGTGCCAGCAGCGTAGGGACAGCGACCTACAATGAGCAGTTCTTC. Encoded protein: CASSVGTATYNEQFF.

The rearrangement uses TRBV12-3 or TRBV12-4 and TRBJ1-1; D call uncertain. V was clipped by 4 bases and J by 3 bases, with 15 bases between them. This CDR3 has 15 amino acids. CDR3 sequence (DNA): TGTGCCAGCAGTTCCCCGGCGGCGGGGTACACTGAAGCTTTCTTT. It yields the protein CASSSPAAGYTEAFF.

The chain uses TRBV5-1 and TRBJ2-7, with 11 positions matching TRBD2. The CDR3 loop spans 15 amino acids. With 1 base clipped from V and 2 bases from J, the junction kept 2 bases outside the gene matches. Germline-derived CDR1 and CDR2 are SGHRS and YFSETQ. The CDR3 region has the DNA TGCGCCAGCAGCTTGATAGCGGGAGGGCCCTACGAGCAGTACTTC. This codes for CASSLIAGGPYEQYF.

The table lists this clonotype with a few counts. The genes are TRBV7-2 and TRBJ2-7; perhaps TRBD2 as D (7 bases). V dropped 0 bases and J dropped 1 base, with 13 bases sitting between them. The CDR3 sequence is 16 residues long. In germline, CDR1 is SGHTA, CDR2 FQGNSA. In DNA, the CDR3 is TGTGCCAGCAGCTTAGCAGGGGCGGGGGCTTCCTACGAGCAGTACTTC. It translates to CASSLAGAGASYEQYF.

The chain is built from TRBV29-1 and TRBJ2-1, with D possibly being TRBD1 or TRBD2 (5 bases each). Trimming removed 7 bases at V and 10 bases at J, with 8 bases between. Germline V lookup: CDR1 SQVTM, CDR2 ANQGSEA. This CDR3 has 9 residues. The CDR3 DNA sequence: TGCAGCGCGGGGCGGGAGCAGTTCTTC. This codes for CSAGREQFF.

The CDR3 spells CASSLFREGERTNEKLFF. As DNA, the CDR3 is TGTGCCAGCAGTTTATTCCGTGAGGGGGAGAGAACTAATGAAAAACTGTTTTTT. This chain uses TRBV12-3 or TRBV12-4 with TRBJ1-4, with a weak D call TRBD1 (6 bases). The CDR3 has 18 residues. The ends were cut back, 2 bases at V and 1 base at J, with 17 bases in the middle.

The chain employs TRBV28 and TRBJ1-2; the D is unclear. Germline lookup yields CDR1 MDHEN and CDR2 SYDVKM. The ends were cut back, 7 bases at V and 3 bases at J, with 9 bases in the middle. The CDR3 has 12 residues. The CDR3 DNA reads as TGTGCCAGCACTCCCGGGTACTATGGCTACACCTTC. Its protein product is CASTPGYYGYTF.

J is TRBJ1-2 and V is TRBV19; D gene uncertain. The germline V gene has CDR1 LNHDA and CDR2 SQIVND (reference sequence). The CDR3 sequence is 15 residues long. The germline V and J ends were trimmed by 3 bases and 0 bases, with 11 bases remaining between them. The CDR3 loop reads CASSIGQPTNYGYTF. CDR3 nucleotide sequence: TGTGCCAGTAGTATTGGGCAGCCTACTAACTATGGCTACACCTTC.

This clonotype was observed at least ten times. The chain employs TRBV2 and TRBJ2-6, with a tentative D call TRBD2 (6 bases). This CDR3 contains 16 residues. The V end was cut by 0 bases, the J end by 0 bases, with 6 bases between. CDR1 SNHLY and CDR2 FYNNEI come from the germline V gene. CDR3 residues: CASSEAGGSGANVLTF. CDR3 nucleotide sequence: TGTGCCAGCAGTGAAGCGGGGGGCTCTGGGGCCAACGTCCTGACTTTC.

This clonotype appeared a single time. A junction end diverges from the germline sequence, so it may reflect a read error. The chain links TRBV25-1 to TRBJ1-4; no clear D. The CDR3 runs to 13 residues. From germline, CDR1 is MGHDK and CDR2 SYGVNS. The CDR3 nucleotides read TGTGCCAGCGGACCACAGTTCGCCGAAAAACTGATTTTT. Protein sequence: CASGPQFAEKLIF.

This clonotype was observed a few times. The CDR3 sequence: CASSHGLADNEQFF. Written as DNA, the CDR3 is TGTGCCAGCAGCCATGGACTAGCGGACAATGAGCAGTTCTTC. The rearrangement links TRBV7-9 to TRBJ2-1; 10 bases fit TRBD2. The CDR3 has 14 amino acids. Germline loops: CDR1 SEHNR, CDR2 FQNEAQ (reference sequence). V was pared by 5 bases and J by 5 bases, with 3 bases of the junction left unmatched.

The chain has TRBV5-1 and TRBJ2-1; no clear D gene. With 3 bases removed from V and 0 bases from J, the gap between germline ends came to 13 bases. Germline V lookup: CDR1 SGHRS, CDR2 YFSETQ. CDR3 length: 16 residues. The CDR3 reads CASSSPDTSSYNEQFF. CDR3 DNA: TGCGCCAGCAGCTCACCCGACACGAGCTCCTACAATGAGCAGTTCTTC.

This chain links TRBV28 with TRBJ2-5, with 7 bases identical to TRBD2. Germline assignment: CDR1 MDHEN and CDR2 SYDVKM. J gave up 0 bases and V 5 bases, and 3 bases lay outside the gene matches. CDR3 length: 14 residues. The CDR3 here is CASSLAEYQETQYF. CDR3 nucleotides: TGTGCCAGCAGTCTAGCGGAGTACCAAGAGACCCAGTACTTC.

The chain recombines TRBV7-3 with TRBJ2-7; 7 bases line up with TRBD1. CDR1 is SGHTA, CDR2 FQGTGA, per germline. The J segment lost 3 bases and the V segment lost 5 bases, leaving 10 bases of the junction unmatched. The CDR3 is made up of 15 amino acids. The CDR3 DNA reads TGTGCCAGCAGCCCCAACTTCGGGACAGACTACGAGCAGTACTTC. Translating gives CASSPNFGTDYEQYF.